This T cell receptor beta chain was sequenced for a study of cytomegalovirus exposure and HLA in healthy donors. Findings and limits, study-wide: Among TCR sequences, most were rare, though some public TCRs appeared in many donors. Reports credit the classifier with highly specific, highly sensitive diagnosis of cytomegalovirus status.

A few counts support this clone. Its matching antigen is unknown. Donors were drawn from the approximately 110-subject validation cohort, separate from the roughly 610-subject first cohort. The repertoire was sequenced with immunoSEQ multiplex PCR; TCRdb's copy has only in-frame clones and lacks some. The sample consists of 55,000 to 75,000 clones, about 92% of them appearing once. The CDR3 spans 14 residues. V was shortened by 1 base and J by 14 bases, with 19 bases between the two germline ends. Germline values: CDR1 LNHDA, CDR2 SQIVND (reference sequence). Source material: PBMCs. V usage is TRBV19 and J usage is TRBJ2-3, with a tentative D call TRBD2 (6 bases). The receptor's source is a man between 18 and 29 years old in good health and CMV-seropositive. Here the CDR3 reads CASSIVGLANSRYF. The DNA of the CDR3 is TGTGCCAGTAGTATAGTGGGGCTAGCGAACAGCAGGTATTTT.